This T cell receptor beta chain comes out of a study of cytomegalovirus exposure and HLA in healthy donors. Regarding the study as a whole: A missense variant in DCLRE1C was later tied to TCR beta V- and J-gene trimming.

V lost 0 bases to trimming and J lost 5 bases, with 8 bases between them. Germline loops: CDR1 SGHRS, CDR2 YFSETQ. The CDR3 length is 13 residues. Details on this clone: Its antigen is unknown.

The PCR ran on 60 Vbeta and 13 Jbeta primers. Study processing details: Counted up in a later analysis, unique TCR beta chains came to about 80 million, with some 9.9 million shared. Libraries were prepared by immunoSEQ multiplex PCR; TCRdb keeps only in-frame clonotypes and omits some of them. The V and J calls and clone size are taken from that table; D and trimming were inferred from the DNA. The sample carries some 150,000 clones, 80% to 90% recorded once. The genes are TRBV5-1 and TRBJ1-1, with TRBD1 as a possible D gene (5 bases). The TCR was taken from a woman younger than 30 in good health and CMV-seronegative. Sequenced: PBMCs. CDR3 amino acids: CASSLGRATEAFF. The CDR3 DNA reads TGCGCCAGCAGCTTGGGCAGGGCTACTGAAGCTTTCTTT.